This T cell receptor (beta chain) was captured in a study of spatial heterogeneity in lung cancer. Study-wide context: Fewer alpha-chain than beta-chain sequences were consistently detected.

The CDR3 consists of 14 residues. Germline lookup yields CDR1 KGHDR and CDR2 SFDVKD. The germline V and J ends were trimmed by 3 bases and 7 bases, with 11 bases remaining between them. Each CDR3 protein is one row after TCRdb ran MiXCR on the 5' RACE reads. The sample data list roughly 89 distinct CDR3 sequences. General observations from the study: Mutation counts in tumors were tracked by counts of expanded intratumoral alpha and beta TCRs.

A few counts support this clonotype. The antigen remains unidentified. Since the library was made to target alpha chains, this beta chain is a stray read and its abundance is not meaningful. Time point noted: sample taken at primary tumor resection. Without sorting, whole RNA was sequenced from tumor, nontumor lung or frozen PBMC. The TCR comes from a female donor with early-stage non-small cell lung cancer. The rearrangement uses TRBV24-1 and TRBJ2-2; no firm D call. The sample in question was lung tumor tissue, obtained at surgery. CDR3 DNA: TGTGCCACCAGTGATACCCGGACGAACGGGGAGCTGTTTTTT. This codes for CATSDTRTNGELFF.